This T cell receptor beta chain is drawn from a study of cytomegalovirus exposure and HLA in healthy donors. Study-wide results and caveats: Data from an earlier analysis indicated that most TCR beta V segments were productive either about 87% or about 30% of the time. Links to common viral pathogens appeared, in a later analysis, for several of the most significant clusters. It was approximately 150 TCR beta chains that were listed as cytomegalovirus-associated.

This CDR3 region has 19 residues. Healthy people donating bone marrow made up the donors. Notes on this clone: The antigen is undetermined.

13 Jbeta primers and 60 Vbeta primers were used for the PCR. Sequencing was performed with immunoSEQ multiplex PCR; in TCRdb, only in-frame clones are kept and a portion is missing. The data contain approximately 75,000 clones, 80% of them singletons. Sequencing was done on a sample of PBMCs. The chain is built from TRBV21-1 and TRBJ2-3; TRBD1, the table's D call, was not compared with the DNA. TRBV21-1 is assigned pseudogene status. The receptor comes from a male donor in good health and CMV-seronegative. CDR3 protein: CASSKAPETGPKNTDTQYF. The CDR3 nucleotides read TGTGCCAGCAGCAAAGCGCCCGAGACAGGGCCGAAAAACACAGATACGCAGTATTTT.